Reported below is one TCR beta chain. Its antigen is unknown. This sample stems from a study of OX40 agonist ivuxolimab in advanced cancers. Study overall: Ivuxolimab, an agonist antibody against OX40 (CD134), was given to patients.

The data were produced by immunoSEQ multiplex PCR, yet TCRdb's version contains in-frame clones alone and is incomplete. The sample has 75,000 to 100,000 clones; more than 85% are singletons. Study conclusions and caveats: No antigen was identified for the clonally expanded peripheral T cells.

With V trimmed by 4 bases and J by 3 bases, 5 bases remained unmatched. Per germline, CDR1 LNHDA and CDR2 SQIVND (reference sequence). The CDR3 is made up of 16 amino acids. The timepoints at which blood was sampled were baseline, cycle 4 day 1, and cycle 7 day 1. The sequencing here drew on CD4+ or CD8+ T cells sorted from blood, taken in a trial of the OX40 agonist ivuxolimab. The gene calls are TRBV19 and TRBJ2-1, with 11 nucleotides matching TRBD2. The receptor was isolated from an adult with an advanced solid tumor such as melanoma, head and neck, liver or kidney cancer. The CDR3 DNA sequence: TGTGCCAGTAGTACCTTAGCGGGAGGGTTCTACAATGAGCAGTTCTTC. Protein product: CASSTLAGGFYNEQFF.